This TCR beta chain was identified in a study of blood T cell repertoires in COVID-19. Study-level background: Whether acute or convalescent, the COVID-19 samples came from the United States, Italy and Spain. T cells, B-cell-depleted T cells, or PBMCs provided the cDNA or gDNA that served as material.

Germline V CDR1 and CDR2: ENHRY, SYGVKD. There are 16 residues in the CDR3. V lost 6 bases, J lost 1 base, and 6 bases stayed unmatched. Authors' methods: Reference gene primers were amplified, and this amplification served to estimate nucleated cell counts. Profiling relied on immunoSEQ multiplex PCR, and the TCRdb table lists in-frame clones only, not all of them. D and trimming come from the DNA, and the V and J calls and clone size come from that table. Of approximately 190,000 clones in the sample, approximately 84% are singletons; the top ten hold about 5.1%. The rearrangement uses TRBV10-3 and TRBJ2-3; 11 bases are shared with TRBD1. The sequence came from a woman aged 70 to 79 with active or convalescent COVID-19. The sequenced material came from peripheral blood. The CDR3 is CAIRGTGGAGTDTQYF. The CDR3 region has the DNA TGTGCCATCAGAGGGACAGGGGGTGCCGGCACAGATACGCAGTATTTT.